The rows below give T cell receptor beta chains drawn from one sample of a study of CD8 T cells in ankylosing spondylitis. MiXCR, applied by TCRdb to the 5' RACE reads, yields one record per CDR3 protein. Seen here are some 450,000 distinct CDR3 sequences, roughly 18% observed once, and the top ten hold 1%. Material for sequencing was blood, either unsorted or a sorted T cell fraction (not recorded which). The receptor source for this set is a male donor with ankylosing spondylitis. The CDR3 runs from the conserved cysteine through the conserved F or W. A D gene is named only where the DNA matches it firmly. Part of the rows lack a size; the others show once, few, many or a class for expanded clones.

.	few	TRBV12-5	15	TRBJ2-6	CASGSDPSGANVLTF	TGTGCTAGTGGTTCTGACCCGTCTGGGGCCAACGTCCTGACTTTC
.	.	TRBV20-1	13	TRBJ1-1	CSARGPGRAEAFF	TGCAGTGCTAGAGGCCCGGGGCGCGCTGAAGCTTTCTTT
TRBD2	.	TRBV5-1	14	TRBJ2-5	CASTPQGGRETQYF	TGCGCCAGCACCCCCCAGGGAGGGAGGGAGACCCAGTACTTC
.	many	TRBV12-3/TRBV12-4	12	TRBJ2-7	CASSFQTYEQYF	TGTGCCAGCAGTTTTCAGACCTACGAGCAGTACTTC
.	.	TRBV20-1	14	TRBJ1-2	CSASEGGARRGYTF	TGCAGTGCTAGTGAAGGGGGGGCACGACGTGGCTACACCTTC
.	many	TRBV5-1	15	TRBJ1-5	CASSLGGVSNQPQHF	TGCGCCAGCAGCTTGGGCGGGGTTAGCAATCAGCCCCAGCATTTT
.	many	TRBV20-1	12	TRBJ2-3	CSAIVAPDTQYF	TGCAGTGCTATTGTTGCGCCCGATACGCAGTATTTT
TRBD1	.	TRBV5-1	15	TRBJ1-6	CASSLAGTGRSPLHF	TGCGCCAGCAGCTTGGCTGGGACAGGCCGGTCGCCCCTCCACTTT
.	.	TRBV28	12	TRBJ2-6	CASNSGANVLTF	TGTGCCAGCAACTCAGGGGCCAACGTCCTGACTTTC
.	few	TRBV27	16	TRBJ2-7	CASRPEGDPRHYEQYF	TGTGCCAGCAGGCCAGAGGGGGATCCGAGGCACTACGAGCAGTACTTC
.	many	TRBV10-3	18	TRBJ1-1	CAISPRYDQRTGGTEAFF	TGTGCCATCAGTCCCCGGTACGATCAGAGAACGGGGGGGACTGAAGCTTTCTTT
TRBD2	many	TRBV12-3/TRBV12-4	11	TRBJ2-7	CASSLGLATHF	TGTGCCAGCAGTCTCGGACTAGCGACCCACTTC
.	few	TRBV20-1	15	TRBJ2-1	CSARVLGSGYNEQFF	TGCAGTGCTAGAGTCCTCGGGAGCGGGTACAATGAGCAGTTCTTC
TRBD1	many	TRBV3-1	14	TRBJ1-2	CASSKGQVGPGYTF	TGTGCCAGCAGCAAGGGACAGGTCGGGCCTGGCTACACCTTC
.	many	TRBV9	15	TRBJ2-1	CASSVRDTPYNEQFF	TGTGCCAGCAGCGTCCGGGACACCCCCTACAATGAGCAGTTCTTC
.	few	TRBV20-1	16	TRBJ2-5	CSARDGAAANQETQYF	TGCAGTGCTAGAGACGGCGCGGCAGCGAACCAAGAGACCCAGTACTTC
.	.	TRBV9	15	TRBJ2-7	CASSARTPAVYEQYF	TGTGCCAGCAGCGCCCGGACTCCAGCGGTATACGAGCAGTACTTC